A selection of T cell receptor beta chains follows, all from one sample in a study of blood T cell repertoires in COVID-19. Measured with immunoSEQ multiplex PCR; TCRdb has only the in-frame clones, and not every one. The sample includes about 50,000 clones, 90% of them seen just once. Material: peripheral blood. Every receptor here comes from a human donor in a cohort sampled during active COVID-19. Both conserved end residues are part of each CDR3. The D gene is left open where the match is weak. The size of a clone is reported for some rows only, either as once, few or many, or as a class for expanded clones.

CDR3	DNA	J	V	size	D
CAIGELAGAGELFF	TGTGCCATAGGGGAACTAGCTGGGGCCGGGGAGCTGTTTTTT	TRBJ2-2	TRBV19	NA	NA
CASTKLAGGYNEQFF	TGCGCCAGCACCAAACTAGCGGGGGGATACAATGAGCAGTTCTTC	TRBJ2-1	TRBV5-1	NA	TRBD2
CASSIQGARGYTF	TGCGCCAGCAGCATACAGGGGGCTCGGGGCTACACCTTC	TRBJ1-2	TRBV5-1	NA	TRBD1
CASSKTGYSNQPQHF	TGTGCCAGCAGCAAGACAGGGTATAGCAATCAGCCCCAGCATTTT	TRBJ1-5	TRBV6-5	NA	TRBD1
CASSFGLAGAVPVYNEQFF	TGTGCCAGCAGTTTTGGACTAGCGGGGGCCGTACCGGTTTACAATGAGCAGTTCTTC	TRBJ2-1	TRBV2	NA	TRBD2
CASGQIQETQYF	TGTGCCAGCGGACAGATCCAAGAGACCCAGTACTTC	TRBJ2-5	TRBV2	NA	NA
CATSYRTGAVYEQFF	TGTGCCACCAGTTATCGCACGGGAGCTGTATATGAGCAGTTCTTC	TRBJ2-1	TRBV24-1	NA	NA
CASSLLERTPLHF	TGTGCCAGCAGTTTACTCGAGCGGACACCCCTCCACTTT	TRBJ1-6	TRBV28	NA	NA
CASSPGRGPYNEQFF	TGTGCCAGCAGCCCAGGCAGGGGCCCCTACAATGAGCAGTTCTTC	TRBJ2-1	TRBV5-5	NA	NA
CASSELANEQFF	TGTGCCAGCAGTGAACTAGCTAATGAGCAGTTCTTC	TRBJ2-1	TRBV2	NA	NA
CASSIPTPSGANVLTF	TGTGCCAGTAGTATTCCCACACCCTCTGGGGCCAACGTCCTGACTTTC	TRBJ2-6	TRBV19	NA	NA
CASRLGQLRGYGYTF	TGTGCCAGCAGACTGGGACAGCTGAGAGGCTATGGCTACACCTTC	TRBJ1-2	TRBV6-6	NA	TRBD1
CASSITGEGHPTQYF	TGTGCCAGTAGTATTACGGGGGAGGGCCACCCTACGCAGTATTTT	TRBJ2-3	TRBV19	NA	TRBD2
CASSLTDRDTQYF	TGCGCCAGCAGCTTGACGGACAGGGATACGCAGTATTTT	TRBJ2-3	TRBV5-1	NA	TRBD1
CASSGGQTNEKLFF	TGTGCCAGCAGCGGGGGACAGACTAATGAAAAACTGTTTTTT	TRBJ1-4	TRBV27	NA	TRBD1
CAIRNRGLADEQFF	TGTGCCATCAGAAACAGGGGGCTCGCGGATGAGCAGTTCTTC	TRBJ2-1	TRBV10-3	NA	TRBD1
CATSEAVREASGNTIYF	TGTGCCACCAGTGAGGCTGTCAGGGAGGCGTCTGGAAACACCATATATTTT	TRBJ1-3	TRBV24-1	NA	NA
CASRKGVRSSTDTQYF	TGTGCCAGCAGGAAGGGGGTGAGGTCTAGCACAGATACGCAGTATTTT	TRBJ2-3	TRBV2	NA	NA
CASSLGTGGHEQYF	TGTGCCAGCAGCCTAGGGACAGGGGGGCACGAGCAGTACTTC	TRBJ2-7	TRBV7-9	NA	TRBD1
CATSDLQGQTKNNEQFF	TGTGCCACCAGTGATTTGCAGGGACAGACCAAAAACAATGAGCAGTTCTTC	TRBJ2-1	TRBV24-1	NA	TRBD1
CSVDPGMGYEQYF	TGCAGCGTGGACCCGGGGATGGGGTACGAGCAGTACTTC	TRBJ2-7	TRBV29-1	NA	NA
CASSILLAGGRETQYF	TGCGCCAGCAGCATACTACTAGCGGGAGGGAGGGAGACCCAGTACTTC	TRBJ2-5	TRBV5-1	NA	TRBD2
CASSSELAYEQYF	TGTGCCAGCAGCTCCGAGTTGGCCTACGAGCAGTACTTC	TRBJ2-7	TRBV7-2	NA	NA
CSVRGDRYEQYF	TGCAGCGTTCGCGGGGATCGCTACGAGCAGTACTTC	TRBJ2-7	TRBV29-1	few	NA
CASSLGRTVYEQYF	TGTGCCAGCAGCTTAGGAAGGACAGTTTACGAGCAGTACTTC	TRBJ2-7	TRBV11-2	NA	NA
CASSLGEGSQETQYF	TGTGCCAGCTCACTCGGGGAGGGAAGCCAAGAGACCCAGTACTTC	TRBJ2-5	TRBV18	NA	TRBD2
CASIFGGETEAFF	TGTGCCAGTATCTTTGGGGGCGAGACTGAAGCTTTCTTT	TRBJ1-1	TRBV19	NA	NA
CASSNSGSSYNEQFF	TGTGCCAGTAGTAATAGCGGGAGCTCCTACAATGAGCAGTTCTTC	TRBJ2-1	TRBV19	NA	TRBD2
CAWGSGTRGNTIYF	TGTGCCTGGGGATCCGGGACAAGGGGAAACACCATATATTTT	TRBJ1-3	TRBV30	NA	NA
CASSIAGGHYEQYF	TGTGCCAGCAGCATAGCGGGAGGGCATTACGAGCAGTACTTC	TRBJ2-7	TRBV5-4	NA	TRBD2
CASSLGQGVIRTEAFF	TGCGCCAGCAGCCTAGGACAGGGGGTAATAAGGACTGAAGCTTTCTTT	TRBJ1-1	TRBV5-1	NA	TRBD1
CASQDQAQETQYF	TGTGCCAGCCAAGATCAGGCTCAAGAGACCCAGTACTTC	TRBJ2-5	TRBV11-2	NA	NA
CSAPIARDSNYGYTF	TGCAGCGCGCCTATCGCCCGGGATTCTAACTATGGCTACACCTTC	TRBJ1-2	TRBV29-1	NA	NA
CAWKAGMANYGYTF	TGTGCCTGGAAAGCAGGAATGGCCAACTATGGCTACACCTTC	TRBJ1-2	TRBV30	NA	NA
CASSQDRGVGNTIYF	TGCGCCAGCAGCCAAGACAGGGGCGTCGGAAACACCATATATTTT	TRBJ1-3	TRBV4-3	NA	NA
CASSQGSGGGLGNEQFF	TGCGCCAGCAGCCAAGGGAGCGGGGGGGGGCTCGGCAATGAGCAGTTCTTC	TRBJ2-1	TRBV4-3	NA	TRBD2
CASKFRVADTQYF	TGTGCCAGCAAATTTCGGGTGGCAGATACGCAGTATTTT	TRBJ2-3	TRBV12-3/TRBV12-4	NA	NA
CASSQRRQALEKLFF	TGTGCCAGCAGCCAAAGGAGACAGGCTCTTGAAAAACTGTTTTTT	TRBJ1-4	TRBV14	NA	NA
CASSLVSGGAYNEQFF	TGTGCCAGCAGTTTAGTGAGTGGCGGGGCGTACAATGAGCAGTTCTTC	TRBJ2-1	TRBV28	NA	NA
CASSLEGVGYGYTF	TGCGCCAGCAGCTTGGAAGGGGTTGGCTATGGCTACACCTTC	TRBJ1-2	TRBV5-1	NA	NA
CASRGLSNQPQHF	TGTGCCAGCAGGGGACTTAGCAATCAGCCCCAGCATTTT	TRBJ1-5	TRBV12-3/TRBV12-4	NA	NA
CASSGLAGVSDEQYF	TGTGCCAGCAGCGGACTAGCGGGAGTGAGCGACGAGCAGTACTTC	TRBJ2-7	TRBV3-1/TRBV3-2	few	TRBD2
CASSQGQVNQPQHF	TGCGCCAGCAGCCAAGGACAGGTAAATCAGCCCCAGCATTTT	TRBJ1-5	TRBV4-1	NA	NA
CASSLGTANSYEQYF	TGCGCCAGCAGCTTGGGGACAGCCAACTCCTACGAGCAGTACTTC	TRBJ2-7	TRBV5-1	NA	NA
CASSPREGVNSPLHF	TGTGCCAGTAGCCCCCGGGAGGGGGTTAATTCACCCCTCCACTTT	TRBJ1-6	TRBV19	NA	NA
CASTPSGRETQYF	TGTGCCAGCACTCCTAGCGGCCGGGAGACCCAGTACTTC	TRBJ2-5	TRBV2	once	TRBD2
CASSPSDREGISGANVLTF	TGTGCCAGCAGTCCCTCGGACAGGGAAGGGATCTCTGGGGCCAACGTCCTGACTTTC	TRBJ2-6	TRBV28	NA	TRBD1
CASSISGRATTGELFF	TGTGCCAGCAGCATCAGCGGGAGGGCCACTACCGGGGAGCTGTTTTTT	TRBJ2-2	TRBV4-2	NA	TRBD2
CASSEPTSGGSYEQYF	TGTGCCAGCAGTGAACCGACTAGCGGAGGGTCCTACGAGCAGTACTTC	TRBJ2-7	TRBV25-1	NA	TRBD2
CASSPRRGPGIAKNIQYF	TGTGCCAGCAGCCCGAGGCGGGGACCCGGGATAGCCAAAAACATTCAGTACTTC	TRBJ2-4	TRBV9	once	NA
CASSFDRTGYGYTF	TGTGCCAGCAGCTTCGACAGGACTGGCTATGGCTACACCTTC	TRBJ1-2	TRBV11-2	NA	NA
CASSEGQPGNSPLHF	TGTGCCAGCAGTGAAGGACAGCCGGGTAATTCACCCCTCCACTTT	TRBJ1-6	TRBV6-1	NA	NA
CASSYNRRDQPQHF	TGTGCCAGCAGTTACAACAGGAGGGATCAGCCCCAGCATTTT	TRBJ1-5	TRBV6-5	NA	NA
CASSYPGTGGSGESTDTQYF	TGTGCCAGCAGTTACCCCGGGACAGGAGGTTCCGGGGAGAGCACAGATACGCAGTATTTT	TRBJ2-3	TRBV2	NA	TRBD1